This T cell receptor (beta chain) emerged from a study of shared clonotypes between healthy human individuals. On the study more broadly: Each donor's CD4 naive and CD4 memory cells filled three plates apiece, CD8 naive two, and CD8 memory one. Study outcomes and limitations: The small donor group covered limited genetic and exposure diversity.

Profiling relied on immunoSEQ multiplex PCR, and the TCRdb table lists in-frame clones only, not all of them. Here the sample spans over a million clones, about 98% being singletons. Germline V CDR1 and CDR2: SGHVS, FNYEAQ. Trimming cost V 2 bases and J 0 bases; bases outside gene matches: 14. CDR3 length: 19 residues. About this clone: No antigen is known for it.

The chain is built from TRBV7-6 and TRBJ2-3; 7 bases map to TRBD1. The sequenced sample consisted of naive CD4+ T cells sorted from blood. Subset given: CD45RA+ positively selected. This sequence was found in a man between 25 and 39 years old in good health. The CDR3 sequence is CASSLRRGGSTLSTDTQYF. CDR3 coding DNA: TGTGCCAGCAGCTTACGGCGAGGGGGCTCGACCTTAAGCACAGATACGCAGTATTTT.